Listed here are 6 T cell receptor beta chains from one sample, sequenced in a study of blood T cell repertoires in COVID-19. Profiled with immunoSEQ multiplex PCR; TCRdb holds only in-frame clones, not every one. The top ten clones hold more than 0.85% of a sample with roughly 93,000 clones, over 80% of them seen once. The specimen sequenced was peripheral blood. Receptors were obtained from a human donor in a cohort sampled during active COVID-19.

In this sample, this clone turned up a few times. As DNA, the CDR3 is TGTGCCAGCAGCCAGGACAGGCGCTACAATGAGCAGTTCTTC. Translated: CASSQDRRYNEQFF. This sequence joins TRBV5-4 and TRBJ2-1, with 7 bases aligning to TRBD1. V trimming: 4 bases; J trimming: 3 bases; junction bases outside the gene matches: 4. The germline V gene encodes CDR1 SGHNT and CDR2 YYREEE (reference sequence). The CDR3 extends over 14 amino acids. Full variable domain (outside the CDR3, taken from reference TRBV5-4 and TRBJ2-1): ETGVTQSPTHLIKTRGQQVTLRCSSQSGHNTVSWYQQALGQGPQFIFQYYREEENGRGNFPPRFSGLQFPNYSSELNVNALELDDSALYLCASSQDRRYNEQFFGPGTRLTVL.

In its sample, this clone was seen once. The chain recombines TRBV10-3 with TRBJ2-7; D remains unclear. The CDR3 loop spans 14 amino acids. Trimming removed 0 bases from V and 4 bases from J, with 10 bases in between. Germline-derived CDR1 and CDR2 are ENHRY and SYGVKD. The CDR3 nucleotides are TGTGCCATCAGTGAGTCGACTCTAGATTACGAGCAGTACTTC. This translates into CAISESTLDYEQYF.

J is TRBJ2-3 and V is TRBV9; a weak D match, TRBD2 (5 bases). Trimming removed 1 base at V and 0 bases at J, with 9 bases between. Germline loops: CDR1 SGDLS, CDR2 YYNGEE. CDR3 length equals 15 residues. The CDR3 loop is CASSVLSASTDTQYF. The CDR3 DNA reads TGTGCCAGCAGCGTACTTAGCGCTAGCACAGATACGCAGTATTTT.

The chain uses TRBV19 and TRBJ2-1; D possibly corresponds to TRBD2 (7 bases). This CDR3 is built from 14 residues. The V end was cut by 11 bases, the J end by 6 bases, with 20 bases between. The germline gives CDR1 LNHDA, CDR2 SQIVND (reference sequence). The CDR3 loop reads CASRGGGVLNEQFF. The CDR3 DNA reads as TGTGCCTCCAGGGGAGGGGGGGTTCTCAATGAGCAGTTCTTC.

The chain joins TRBV7-3 to TRBJ2-2, with a tentative D call TRBD2 (5 bases). V shed 3 bases and J shed 7 bases, with 6 bases lying between them. Germline V gene sequence: CDR1 SGHTA, CDR2 FQGTGA. The CDR3 is made up of 12 amino acids. The CDR3 region is CASSLGSGELFF. The CDR3 DNA sequence: TGTGCCAGCAGCTTGGGGAGCGGGGAGCTGTTTTTT.

This clone was seen more than once but under ten times. This rearrangement joins TRBV18 to TRBJ1-5, with 7 bases that match TRBD1. The CDR3 extends over 15 amino acids. The V and J ends lost 6 bases and 5 bases, in that order; junction bases with no gene match: 10. The germline CDR1 and CDR2 sequences are KGHSH and LQKENI. DNA for the CDR3: TGTGCCAGCTCCCCCCGACAGGGTGGTGATCAGCCCCAGCATTTT. Translating gives CASSPRQGGDQPQHF.